The 10 T cell receptor beta chains below were found in one sample sequenced in a study of shared clonotypes between healthy human individuals. The naive CD8 subset, CD45RO-negative cells positively selected for CCR7, excluded terminally differentiated effector memory CD45RA+ cells. Using immunoSEQ multiplex PCR, the repertoire was profiled, and TCRdb retains in-frame clones only, with some absent. The table shows approximately 720,000 clones, with under 95% occurring only once. Sequencing input: naive CD8+ T cells sorted from blood. The source of these receptors is a man aged 30-40 years in good health.

The rearrangement uses TRBV10-2 and TRBJ2-1; possible D gene TRBD2, 6 bases. Trimming took off 0 bases at V and 6 bases at J, with 15 bases between the two ends. The CDR3 runs to 16 residues. The germline gives CDR1 WSHSY, CDR2 SAAADI. DNA of the CDR3: TGCGCCAGCAGTGAGTCGTTGGGGACTCCAAGCAATGAGCAGTTCTTC. Translation: CASSESLGTPSNEQFF.

This rearrangement joins TRBV5-4 to TRBJ2-7; 7 bases are a match to TRBD2. The CDR3 is 19 amino acids. V dropped 1 base and J dropped 4; count of bases not matched to a gene: 20. CDR1 SGHNT and CDR2 YYREEE come from the germline V gene (reference sequence). Written as DNA, the CDR3 is TGTGCCAGCAGCTTGATACATATAGGGACTACGAGCTCCGTTTACGAGCAGTACTTC. Translated: CASSLIHIGTTSSVYEQYF.

The chain recombines TRBV7-9 with TRBJ2-5; D may be TRBD2 (5 bases). V dropped 5 bases and J dropped 7 bases, with 17 bases sitting between them. This CDR3 region has 14 residues. Germline V lookup: CDR1 SEHNR, CDR2 FQNEAQ (reference sequence). CDR3 region: CASSPPSGSGTQYF. Written as DNA, the CDR3 is TGTGCCAGCAGCCCGCCGAGCGGTTCGGGGACCCAGTACTTC.

The gene calls are TRBV27 and TRBJ1-1; TRBD1 matches at 8 bases. Per the germline V gene, CDR1 is MNHEY and CDR2 is SMNVEV (reference sequence). The CDR3 spans 15 residues. V lost 5 bases and J lost 11; bases outside the gene matches: 16. The CDR3 protein is CASSPWTGRVPEAFF. The CDR3 nucleotides read TGTGCCAGCAGTCCCTGGACAGGGAGAGTCCCGGAGGCTTTCTTT.

This chain links TRBV29-1 with TRBJ1-2; D is undetermined. There are 13 residues in the CDR3. V was shortened by 4 bases and J by 0 bases, with 9 bases between the two germline ends. The germline gives CDR1 SQVTM, CDR2 ANQGSEA. CDR3 nucleotides: TGCAGCGTTGTGGCAGAATCTAACTATGGCTACACCTTC. Translating gives CSVVAESNYGYTF.

There are a few counts of this clone. The rearrangement joins TRBV28 to TRBJ2-5; 7 bases align to TRBD2. With V trimmed by 2 bases and J by 1 base, 13 bases remained unmatched. Germline CDR1 MDHEN, CDR2 SYDVKM. The CDR3 is 18 amino acids. CDR3 bases: TGTGCCAGCAGTTTAATAACCCTAGCGGTTAAAGGCCAAGAGACCCAGTACTTC. It translates to CASSLITLAVKGQETQYF.

V is TRBV27 and J is TRBJ2-5, with TRBD2 matching 16 bases. V dropped 2 bases and J dropped 9; count of bases not matched to a gene: 3. CDR1 and CDR2 (germline): MNHEY, SMNVEV (reference sequence). CDR3 length equals 15 residues. The CDR3 here is CASSLRGTSGRAQYF. CDR3 nucleotides: TGTGCCAGCAGTTTAAGGGGGACTAGCGGGAGGGCCCAGTACTTC.

J is TRBJ2-4 and V is TRBV14; D may correspond to TRBD1 or TRBD2 (5 bases each). The V and J ends lost 0 bases and 0 bases respectively, with 18 bases between them. Germline V gene lookup returns CDR1 SGHDN and CDR2 FVKESK. The CDR3 has 19 amino acids. The CDR3 DNA reads TGTGCCAGCAGCCAAGACGAGGGACCCCTATCTCTAGCCAAAAACATTCAGTACTTC. Translated, it gives CASSQDEGPLSLAKNIQYF.

The count of this clone is one. This chain uses TRBV7-6 with TRBJ1-3; weak D call: TRBD1 (5 bases). Germline CDR1 and CDR2: SGHVS and FNYEAQ. Trimming took off 8 bases at V and 4 bases at J, with 6 bases between the two ends. The CDR3 consists of 11 residues. The chain's CDR3 is CASWGGNTIYF. In nucleotides, the CDR3 is TGTGCCAGCTGGGGCGGAAACACCATATATTTT. The full variable domain, its missing parts supplied by reference TRBV7-6 and TRBJ1-3, is GAGVSQSPRYKVTKRGQDVALRCDPISGHVSLYWYRQALGQGPEFLTYFNYEAQQDKSGLPNDRFSAERPEGSISTLTIQRTEQRDSAMYRCASWGGNTIYFGEGSWLTVV.

This chain connects TRBV9 to TRBJ1-2, with D possibly matching TRBD1 (5 bases). Trimming took 7 bases from V and 5 from J, leaving 6 bases between them. Germline V gene lookup returns CDR1 SGDLS and CDR2 YYNGEE. The length of the CDR3 is 10 residues. CDR3 DNA: TGTGCCAGCGGGACGTATGGCTACACCTTC. It is translated as CASGTYGYTF.